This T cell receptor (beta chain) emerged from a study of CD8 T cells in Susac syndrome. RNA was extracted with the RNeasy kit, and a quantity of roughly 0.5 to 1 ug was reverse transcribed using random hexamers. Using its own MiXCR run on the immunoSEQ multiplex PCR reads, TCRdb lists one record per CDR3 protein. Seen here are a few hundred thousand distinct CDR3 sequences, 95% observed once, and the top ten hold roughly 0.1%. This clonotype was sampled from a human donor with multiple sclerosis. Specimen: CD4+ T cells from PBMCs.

For the CDR3, the DNA is TGTGCCAGCAGCAGCCGGACTAGCGGGCATCGATACGAGCAGTACTTC. This translates into CASSSRTSGHRYEQYF. The chain carries TRBV11-2 and TRBJ2-7; 11 positions agree with TRBD2. CDR1 and CDR2 (germline): SGHAT, FQNNGV. With 5 bases clipped from V and 4 bases from J, the junction kept 10 bases outside the gene matches. This CDR3 region has 16 residues.